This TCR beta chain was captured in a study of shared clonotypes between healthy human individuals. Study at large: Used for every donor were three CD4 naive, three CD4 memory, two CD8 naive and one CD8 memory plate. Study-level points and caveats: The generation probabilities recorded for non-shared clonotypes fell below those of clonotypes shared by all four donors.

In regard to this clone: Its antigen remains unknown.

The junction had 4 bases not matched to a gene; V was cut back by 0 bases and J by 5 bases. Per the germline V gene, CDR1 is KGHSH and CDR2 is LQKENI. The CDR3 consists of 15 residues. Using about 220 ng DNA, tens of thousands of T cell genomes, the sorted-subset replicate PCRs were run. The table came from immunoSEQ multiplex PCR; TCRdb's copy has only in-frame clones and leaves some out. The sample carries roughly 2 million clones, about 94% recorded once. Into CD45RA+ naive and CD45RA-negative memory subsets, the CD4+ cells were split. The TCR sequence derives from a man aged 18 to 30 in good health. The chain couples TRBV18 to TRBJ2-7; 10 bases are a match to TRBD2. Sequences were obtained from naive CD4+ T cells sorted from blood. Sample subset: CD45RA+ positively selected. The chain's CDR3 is CASSPPASGRDEQYF. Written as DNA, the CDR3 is TGTGCCAGCTCACCACCGGCTAGCGGGAGAGACGAGCAGTACTTC.